Below are 32 T cell receptor beta chains sequenced from a single sample in a study of CD8 T cells in Susac syndrome. Random-hexamer reverse transcription was applied to about 0.45 to 1 ug RNA. TCRdb reprocessed the immunoSEQ multiplex PCR reads via MiXCR and lists one record per CDR3 protein. The table includes approximately 180,000 distinct CDR3 sequences, under 97% detected once. Sequences were obtained from CD4+ T cells from PBMCs. The receptors here all came from a human donor with multiple sclerosis.

J is TRBJ2-7 and V is TRBV7-9, with TRBD1 as a possible D gene (6 bases). V lost 1 base and J 3 bases, leaving 10 bases between the germline ends. Looked up from germline, CDR1 is SEHNR and CDR2 is FQNEAQ (reference sequence). The CDR3 extends over 14 amino acids. In DNA, the CDR3 is TGTGCCAGCAGCTTAGTTGGGGGCGACTACGAGCAGTACTTC. Its translation: CASSLVGGDYEQYF.

The V gene is TRBV5-4, the J gene TRBJ2-3; no definite D call. Trimming cost V 5 bases and J 3 bases, with 10 bases left between them. This CDR3 has 13 amino acids. Germline V gives CDR1 SGHNT, CDR2 YYREEE (reference sequence). CDR3 sequence: CASSPDWTDTQYF. The DNA of the CDR3 is TGTGCCAGCAGTCCTGATTGGACAGATACGCAGTATTTT.

The chain carries TRBV7-3 and TRBJ2-7; D perhaps matches TRBD2 (7 bases). The germline V gene has CDR1 SGHTA and CDR2 FQGTGA. Trimming stripped 5 bases from V and 2 bases from J, with 13 bases between. The CDR3 totals 14 residues. For the CDR3, the DNA is TGTGCCAGCAGCCCCGACGGGGGGCCCTACGAGCAGTACTTC. Its protein is CASSPDGGPYEQYF.

The chain links TRBV6-6 to TRBJ2-5, with TRBD1 matching 9 bases. The CDR3 has 14 amino acids. J gave up 4 bases and V 0 bases, and 0 bases lay outside the gene matches. The germline gives CDR1 MNHNY, CDR2 SVGAGI (reference sequence). CDR3 protein: CASSYSGQGETQYF. For the CDR3, the DNA is TGTGCCAGCAGTTACTCGGGACAGGGAGAGACCCAGTACTTC.

This chain connects TRBV30 to TRBJ2-7, with 7 bases aligning to TRBD2. The length of the CDR3 is 16 residues. V was pared by 0 bases and J by 1 base, with 9 bases of the junction left unmatched. Germline assignment: CDR1 GTSNPN and CDR2 SVGIG (reference sequence). This CDR3 is CAWSVAQGGWSYEQYF. CDR3 bases: TGTGCCTGGAGTGTAGCGCAGGGAGGGTGGTCCTACGAGCAGTACTTC.

This clonotype was counted once. The chain uses TRBV29-1 and TRBJ2-5; TRBD1 matches at 8 bases. Germline V gene data show CDR1 as SQVTM and CDR2 as ANQGSEA. Trimming removed 6 bases from V and 5 bases from J; junction bases left unmatched: 8. This CDR3 is 13 amino acids long. The CDR3 nucleotides are TGCAGCGTAAGGCAGGGGGCAGGGGAGACCCAGTACTTC. This gives the protein CSVRQGAGETQYF. The full variable domain, with the rest looked up from reference TRBV29-1 and TRBJ2-5, is SAVISQKPSRDICQRGTSLTIQCQVDSQVTMMFWYRQQPGQSLTLIATANQGSEATYESGFVIDKFPISRPNLTFSTLTVSNMSPEDSSIYLCSVRQGAGETQYFGPGTRLLVL.

J is TRBJ2-5 and V is TRBV2; no firm D call. V was clipped by 8 bases and J by 1 base, with 8 bases between them. This CDR3 has 12 residues. CDR1 is SNHLY and CDR2 is FYNNEI in the germline V gene. CDR3 nucleotides: TGTGCCAGCTGGGCAGTCCAAGAGACCCAGTACTTC. It codes for CASWAVQETQYF.

This chain links TRBV20-1 with TRBJ2-7, with TRBD1 matching 10 bases. The CDR3 covers 14 residues. The J segment lost 4 bases and the V segment lost 3 bases, leaving 6 bases of the junction unmatched. In germline, CDR1 is DFQATT, CDR2 SNEGSKA (reference sequence). The CDR3 sequence is CSASRQGAGYEQYF. CDR3 DNA: TGCAGTGCTAGTAGACAGGGGGCTGGTTACGAGCAGTACTTC.

This clonotype occurred a few times. V and J are TRBV5-4 and TRBJ1-2; D gene ambiguous. Germline assignment: CDR1 SGHNT and CDR2 YYREEE (reference sequence). The CDR3 runs 11 residues. With 1 base removed from V and 2 bases from J, the gap between germline ends came to 0 bases. CDR3 in DNA: TGTGCCAGCAGCTTGAACTATGGCTACACCTTC. This codes for CASSLNYGYTF.

This chain connects TRBV4-3 to TRBJ1-3; a weak D match, TRBD1 (6 bases). Germline values: CDR1 LGHNA, CDR2 YSLEER. The CDR3 is 19 residues long. V was clipped by 1 base and J by 0 bases, with 19 bases between them. The CDR3 bases are TGCGCCAGCAGCCAAGTCGGACCGGGACACGCCAACTCTGGAAACACCATATATTTT. Its translation is CASSQVGPGHANSGNTIYF.

V gene TRBV11-3 combines with J gene TRBJ1-4; 9 bases fit TRBD1. The CDR3 is 17 residues long. The V gene end was trimmed by 4 bases and the J gene end by 1 base; junction bases not matched to a gene: 7. Germline CDR1 and CDR2: SGHNT and YENEEA. CDR3 residues: CASSSGDRAETNEKLFF. Written as DNA, the CDR3 is TGTGCCAGCAGCTCTGGGGACAGGGCGGAAACTAATGAAAAACTGTTTTTT.

DNA of the CDR3: TGTGCCTGGAGTTACCCAGGGAACTATGGCTACACCTTC. Protein product: CAWSYPGNYGYTF. The V call is TRBV30, the J call TRBJ1-2; D might be TRBD1 (5 bases). V was pared by 2 bases and J by 2 bases, with 9 bases between. Germline CDR1 GTSNPN, CDR2 SVGIG (reference sequence). There are 13 residues in the CDR3.

The chain is built from TRBV20-1 and TRBJ1-2; 7 nucleotides match TRBD1. CDR3 length: 13 residues. With 6 bases clipped from V and 4 bases from J, the junction kept 8 bases outside the gene matches. Germline V gene lookup returns CDR1 DFQATT and CDR2 SNEGSKA (reference sequence). The CDR3 protein is CSAEVRTGYGYTF. The CDR3 region has the DNA TGCAGTGCAGAAGTCCGGACAGGCTATGGCTACACCTTC.

The V and J genes are TRBV5-1 and TRBJ2-7; TRBD1 might be the D (6 bases). Germline lookup yields CDR1 SGHRS and CDR2 YFSETQ. V lost 4 bases and J lost 2, with 13 bases in between. The CDR3 consists of 14 residues. In nucleotides, the CDR3 is TGCGCCAGCAGCCCCGACAGGCGAGCCTACGAGCAGTACTTC. This sequence encodes CASSPDRRAYEQYF.

The V and J genes are TRBV10-3 and TRBJ1-2; maybe TRBD1 (6 bases). V was clipped by 3 bases and J by 3 bases, with 14 bases between them. This CDR3 has 15 residues. Germline V gene lookup returns CDR1 ENHRY and CDR2 SYGVKD. CDR3 nucleotide sequence: TGTGCCATCAGTGACACAGGGAGTAGCTACTATGGCTACACCTTC. The encoded protein is CAISDTGSSYYGYTF.

This chain uses TRBV20-1 with TRBJ1-6; perhaps TRBD1 as D (6 bases). V lost 0 bases and J 0 bases, leaving 12 bases between the germline ends. Germline loops: CDR1 DFQATT, CDR2 SNEGSKA (reference sequence). The CDR3 consists of 17 residues. In nucleotides, the CDR3 is TGCAGTGCTAGAGACGGGCAGGGGAGCTCCTATAATTCACCCCTCCACTTT. Translating it yields CSARDGQGSSYNSPLHF.

The chain carries TRBV5-1 and TRBJ1-2; possible D gene TRBD1, 5 bases. Trimming took off 4 bases at V and 8 bases at J, with 18 bases between the two ends. The CDR3 contains 14 residues. Per germline, CDR1 SGHRS and CDR2 YFSETQ. This chain's CDR3 is CASSASGAQRGYTF. In nucleotides, the CDR3 is TGCGCCAGCAGCGCGTCCGGGGCACAAAGAGGCTACACCTTC.

The gene calls are TRBV5-4 and TRBJ2-1, with a possible D match to TRBD1 (6 bases). CDR1 is SGHNT and CDR2 is YYREEE in the germline V gene (reference sequence). Trimming cost V 2 bases and J 8 bases, with 11 bases left between them. There are 13 residues in the CDR3. Here the CDR3 DNA reads TGTGCCAGCAGCTTTCGGGGACAACATGAGCAGTTCTTC. This gives the protein CASSFRGQHEQFF.

The rearrangement links TRBV20-1 to TRBJ2-3, with 8 bases that match TRBD2. Germline trimming cut 3 bases from V and 4 bases from J; bases unmatched to any gene: 15. Germline V gene sequence: CDR1 DFQATT, CDR2 SNEGSKA (reference sequence). The CDR3 runs 17 residues. The CDR3 is CSASDAGGLQPPDTQYF. CDR3 DNA sequence: TGCAGTGCTAGTGACGCGGGGGGACTCCAACCCCCAGATACGCAGTATTTT.

The chain employs TRBV6-5 and TRBJ2-6; D ambiguous. The V gene's germline CDR1 is MNHEY and CDR2 SVGAGI. The CDR3 is made up of 15 amino acids. V was cut by 5 bases and J by 1 base, with 9 bases left in between. CDR3 in DNA: TGTGCCAGCAGTATGCAGGCATCTGGGGCCAACGTCCTGACTTTC. Protein product: CASSMQASGANVLTF.

The sample holds one count of this clonotype. Relative to the germline gene, one junction end is altered; a read error may explain this. V and J are TRBV4-3 and TRBJ2-3, with D perhaps given as TRBD1 or TRBD2 (5 bases each). The CDR3 extends over 16 amino acids. Germline CDR1 and CDR2: LGHNA and YSLEER. CDR3 nucleotides: TGCGCCAGCAGCCAAGATGTGAGGGGTCTCACACATACGCAGTATTTT. Amino acids: CASSQDVRGLTHTQYF.

The chain recombines TRBV29-1 with TRBJ2-3, with 8 bases that match TRBD1. The CDR3 runs 15 residues. V trimming: 4 bases; J trimming: 2 bases; junction bases outside the gene matches: 8. Germline CDR1 and CDR2: SQVTM and ANQGSEA. The CDR3 coding sequence is TGCAGCGTTGGGACAGGGTCGGGGTTCACAGATACGCAGTATTTT. Its translation is CSVGTGSGFTDTQYF.

The chain combines TRBV29-1 with TRBJ2-3; 7 bases are a match to TRBD1. In germline, CDR1 is SQVTM, CDR2 ANQGSEA. J was trimmed by 4 bases and V by 5 bases; bases with no gene match: 12. This CDR3 contains 15 residues. The CDR3 region has the DNA TGCAGCGTTAGACAGGGAGAAGCGCTTTCAGATACGCAGTATTTT. Protein: CSVRQGEALSDTQYF.

This chain uses TRBV30 with TRBJ1-2; D unclear. V was trimmed by 2 bases and J by 5 bases, leaving 18 bases between them. The CDR3 extends over 15 amino acids. In germline, CDR1 is GTSNPN, CDR2 SVGIG (reference sequence). CDR3 region: CAWSLPDVPLYGYTF. The CDR3 DNA reads as TGTGCCTGGAGTCTCCCCGACGTGCCGTTATATGGCTACACCTTC.

The chain joins TRBV24-1 to TRBJ2-3; 8 nucleotides agree with TRBD2. V gave up 2 bases and J gave up 4 bases; unmatched junction bases: 4. Germline V gene sequence: CDR1 KGHDR, CDR2 SFDVKD. This CDR3 is 15 amino acids long. The CDR3 protein is CATSDWTSRADTQYF. CDR3 in DNA: TGTGCCACCAGTGATTGGACTAGCAGGGCAGATACGCAGTATTTT.

V usage is TRBV6-2 or TRBV6-3 and J usage is TRBJ2-3; 7 bases fit TRBD1. The CDR3 sequence is 15 residues long. Germline CDR1 MNHEY, CDR2 SVGEGT. The ends lost 2 bases at V and 6 bases at J; junction bases unmatched: 8. This CDR3 is CASSYHGQATDTQYF. The CDR3 region has the DNA TGTGCCAGCAGTTACCACGGACAGGCCACGGATACGCAGTATTTT.

CDR3 bases: TGTGCCAGCAGTCGTGACAGTAACTATGGCTACACCTTC. As protein: CASSRDSNYGYTF. The V gene is TRBV6-2 or TRBV6-3, the J gene TRBJ1-2; TRBD1 is a possible D gene (5 bases). The ends were cut back, 5 bases at V and 1 base at J, with 8 bases in the middle. The CDR3 extends over 13 amino acids. Germline CDR1 is MNHEY and CDR2 is SVGEGT.

This clonotype appeared a single time. The chain uses TRBV29-1 and TRBJ1-6; D ambiguous. The CDR3 has 11 residues. With 6 bases removed from V and 6 bases from J, the gap between germline ends came to 6 bases. CDR1 and CDR2 (germline): SQVTM, ANQGSEA. CDR3 bases: TGCAGCGTCGGACTTAATTCACCCCTCCACTTT. Encoded protein: CSVGLNSPLHF.

This clonotype turned up a few times. V gene TRBV18 combines with J gene TRBJ2-7, with D possibly matching TRBD1 (6 bases). CDR1 and CDR2 (germline): KGHSH, LQKENI. The CDR3 is 13 residues long. Trimming removed 4 bases from V and 4 bases from J, with 11 bases in between. The CDR3: CASSLDRRYEQYF. CDR3 nucleotide sequence: TGTGCCAGCTCACTCGACAGGCGGTACGAGCAGTACTTC.

The chain recombines TRBV27 with TRBJ1-1; no definite D call. The ends were cut back, 2 bases at V and 4 bases at J, with 8 bases in the middle. The CDR3 extends over 13 amino acids. Per germline, CDR1 MNHEY and CDR2 SMNVEV (reference sequence). Here the CDR3 reads CASSLKRGTEAFF. The CDR3 nucleotides read TGTGCCAGCAGTTTAAAGCGGGGCACTGAAGCTTTCTTT.

V and J are TRBV30 and TRBJ1-2; D might be TRBD1 (5 bases). The CDR3 runs 13 residues. The ends were cut back, 4 bases at V and 4 bases at J, with 13 bases in the middle. Germline V lookup: CDR1 GTSNPN, CDR2 SVGIG (reference sequence). CDR3 sequence reads: CAWTPRGIYGYTF. DNA for the CDR3: TGTGCCTGGACCCCGCGGGGGATCTATGGCTACACCTTC.

The rearrangement joins TRBV3-1 to TRBJ2-1; D perhaps matches TRBD2 (6 bases). Trimming left V 7 bases short and J 5 bases short, with 18 bases between. CDR3 length: 15 amino acids. Per germline, CDR1 LGHDT and CDR2 YNNKEL (reference sequence). The CDR3 reads CASNFGGLTDNEQFF. CDR3 nucleotide sequence: TGTGCCAGCAACTTTGGGGGACTTACCGACAATGAGCAGTTCTTC.